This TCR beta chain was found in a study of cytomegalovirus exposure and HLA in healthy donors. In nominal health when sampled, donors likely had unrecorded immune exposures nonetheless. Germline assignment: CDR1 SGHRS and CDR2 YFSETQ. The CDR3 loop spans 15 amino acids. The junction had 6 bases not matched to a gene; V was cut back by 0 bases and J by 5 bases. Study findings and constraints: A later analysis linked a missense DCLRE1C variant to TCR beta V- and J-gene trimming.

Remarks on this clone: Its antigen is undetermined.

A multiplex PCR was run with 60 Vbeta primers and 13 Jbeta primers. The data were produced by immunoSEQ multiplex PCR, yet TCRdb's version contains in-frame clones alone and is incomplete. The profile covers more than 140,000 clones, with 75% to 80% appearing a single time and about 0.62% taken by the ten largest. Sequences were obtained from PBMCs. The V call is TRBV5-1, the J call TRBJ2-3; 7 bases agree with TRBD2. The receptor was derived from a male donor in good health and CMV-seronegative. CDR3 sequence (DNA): TGCGCCAGCAGCTTGGACGGCGGGGGTAGAGATACGCAGTATTTT. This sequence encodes CASSLDGGGRDTQYF.